Below, 2 T cell receptor beta chains from the same sample are listed, as sequenced in a study of metastatic and nonmetastatic thyroid tumors. Ahead of thyroid surgery, no patient had received treatment of any kind. TCRdb reprocessed the PCR reads using MiXCR. This sample has tens of thousands of clones, with more than 20% found just once. Sequencing used blood. These receptors were taken from a male donor with papillary thyroid cancer or a benign thyroid nodule (not recorded which). Some clones in this sample may be carry-over from other donors' samples.

In its sample, this clone was seen many times. V is TRBV5-6 and J is TRBJ2-1; D remains ambiguous. Germline V gene data show CDR1 as SGHDT and CDR2 as YYEEEE. The CDR3 extends over 16 amino acids. The V gene lost 4 bases and the J gene lost 5 bases, with 19 bases spanning the gap. The CDR3 loop is CASSLFLRRLDNEQFF. CDR3 DNA sequence: TGTGCCAGCAGCCTTTTTCTAAGGCGCCTCGACAATGAGCAGTTCTTC.

This chain links TRBV5-1 with TRBJ2-3, with 7 bases lining up with TRBD2. Germline V gene sequence: CDR1 SGHRS, CDR2 YFSETQ. V was clipped by 0 bases and J by 2 bases; unmatched bases: 3. This CDR3 region has 15 residues. The CDR3: CASSLGGSATDTQYF. In nucleotides, the CDR3 is TGCGCCAGCAGCTTGGGCGGGAGCGCCACAGATACGCAGTATTTT.